This TCR beta chain was captured by sequencing in a study of cytomegalovirus exposure and HLA in healthy donors. In germline, CDR1 is GTSNPN, CDR2 SVGIG (reference sequence). Deletions cut 1 base from V and 2 bases from J, with 4 bases between. This CDR3 comprises 12 residues. PCR primers comprised 60 Vbeta and 13 Jbeta primers. Sequencing was performed with immunoSEQ multiplex PCR; in TCRdb, only in-frame clones are kept and a portion is missing. The data show around 150,000 clones, roughly two thirds seen once. The sample comprised PBMCs. This clonotype was obtained from a woman aged 18-30 years in good health and CMV-seropositive. The chain carries TRBV30 and TRBJ2-3; no reliable D call. The CDR3 sequence: CAWSANTDTQYF. The CDR3 coding sequence is TGTGCCTGGAGTGCCAACACAGATACGCAGTATTTT.